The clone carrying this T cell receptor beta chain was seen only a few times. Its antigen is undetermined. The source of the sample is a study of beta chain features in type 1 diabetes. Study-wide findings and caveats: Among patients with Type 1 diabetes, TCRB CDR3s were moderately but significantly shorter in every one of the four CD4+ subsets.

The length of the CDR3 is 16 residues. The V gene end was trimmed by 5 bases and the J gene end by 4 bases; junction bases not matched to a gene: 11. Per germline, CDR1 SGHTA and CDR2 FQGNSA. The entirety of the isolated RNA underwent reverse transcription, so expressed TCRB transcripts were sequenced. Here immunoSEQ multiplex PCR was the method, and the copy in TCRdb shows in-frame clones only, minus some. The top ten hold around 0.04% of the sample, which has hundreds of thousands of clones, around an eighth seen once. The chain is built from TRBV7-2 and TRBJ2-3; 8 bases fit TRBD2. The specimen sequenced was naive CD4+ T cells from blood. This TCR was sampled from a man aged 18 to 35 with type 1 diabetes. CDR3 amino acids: CASSRSKREPADTQYF. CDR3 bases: TGTGCCAGCAGCAGATCGAAGCGGGAGCCGGCAGATACGCAGTATTTT.